Sequencing of this TCR beta chain was carried out in a study of TIL therapy for anti-PD-1-resistant metastatic lung cancer. Study-wide context: Patients had a median age of nearly 55 years (range about 35-75). Tumors carried a median about 1.5 non-synonymous mutations per megabase.

The immunoSEQ assay was v3. Survey-level samples got approximately 2 million read pairs; deep-level samples got 5-6 million. The data were produced by immunoSEQ multiplex PCR, yet TCRdb's version contains in-frame clones alone and is incomplete. The sample holds under 100,000 clones, around 71% seen once. Stated time point: pre-treatment sample, taken before nivolumab and TIL therapy. Most excised metastases sampled were pleural nodules or supraclavicular lymph nodes. The CDR3 is made up of 16 amino acids. The V end lost 3 bases, the J end lost 4 bases, and 18 bases lay between the germline ends. Germline CDR1 KGHSH, CDR2 LQKENI.

Sample: tumor tissue, taken at baseline. The source of this sequence is a person between 25 and 79 years old with non-small cell lung cancer. The rearrangement links TRBV18 to TRBJ1-1, with D maybe TRBD1 (6 bases). The CDR3 loop reads CASSPTAGGATTEAFF. In DNA form, the CDR3 reads TGTGCCAGCTCACCTACCGCGGGGGGGGCCACCACTGAAGCTTTCTTT.